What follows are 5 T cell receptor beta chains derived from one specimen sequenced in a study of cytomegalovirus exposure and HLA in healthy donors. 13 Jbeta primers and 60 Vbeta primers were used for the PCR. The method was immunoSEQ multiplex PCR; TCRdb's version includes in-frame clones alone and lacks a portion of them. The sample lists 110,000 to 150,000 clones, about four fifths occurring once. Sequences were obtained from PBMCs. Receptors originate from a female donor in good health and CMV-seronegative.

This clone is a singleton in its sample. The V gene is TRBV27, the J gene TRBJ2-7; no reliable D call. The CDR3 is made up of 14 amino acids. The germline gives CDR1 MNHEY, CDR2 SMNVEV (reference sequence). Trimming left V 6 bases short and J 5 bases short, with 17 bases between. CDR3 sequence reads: CASSRVLGWHEQYF. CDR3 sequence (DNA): TGTGCCAGCAGCCGGGTCCTCGGATGGCACGAGCAGTACTTC.

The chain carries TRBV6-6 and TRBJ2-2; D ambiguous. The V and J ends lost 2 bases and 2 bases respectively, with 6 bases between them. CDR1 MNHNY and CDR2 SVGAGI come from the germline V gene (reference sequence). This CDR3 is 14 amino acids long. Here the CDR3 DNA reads TGTGCCAGCAGTTACGACACCAACACCGGGGAGCTGTTTTTT. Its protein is CASSYDTNTGELFF.

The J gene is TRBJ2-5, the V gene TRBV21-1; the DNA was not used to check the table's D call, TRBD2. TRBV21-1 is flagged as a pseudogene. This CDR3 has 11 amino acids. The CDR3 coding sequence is TGTGCCAGCAGGGTCGGGGAGACCCAGTACTTC. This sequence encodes CASRVGETQYF.

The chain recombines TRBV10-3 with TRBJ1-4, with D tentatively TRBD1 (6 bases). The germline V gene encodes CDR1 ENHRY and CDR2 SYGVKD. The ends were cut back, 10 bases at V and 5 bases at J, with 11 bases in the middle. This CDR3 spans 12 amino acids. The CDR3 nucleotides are TGTGCCACCCGGGGGGCAAATGAAAAACTGTTTTTT. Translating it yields CATRGANEKLFF.

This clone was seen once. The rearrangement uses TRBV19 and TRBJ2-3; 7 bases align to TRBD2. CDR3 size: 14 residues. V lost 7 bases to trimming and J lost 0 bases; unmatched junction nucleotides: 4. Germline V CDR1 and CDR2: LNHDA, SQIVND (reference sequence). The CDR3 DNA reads TGTGCCAGTAAGAGCGGGGTTAGCACAGATACGCAGTATTTT. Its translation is CASKSGVSTDTQYF.